Listed here is a single T cell receptor (beta chain). The antigen is undetermined. Treatment denoted: about 20 received Ad26.COV2.S at low or high dose, single or two shots; 5 received placebo; per-sample allocation not given. Samples analyzed were those drawn on day 63 after the first vaccine or placebo injection. This Boston cohort included adults aged 18-55 years. Profiling relied on immunoSEQ multiplex PCR, and the TCRdb table lists in-frame clones only, not all of them. This table holds some 340,000 clones, around four fifths found once. V was shortened by 5 bases and J by 3 bases, with 5 bases between the two germline ends. The CDR3 spans 11 residues. CDR1 and CDR2 (germline): SGHVS, FNYEAQ. This sample is drawn from a study of Ad26.COV2.S vaccination and SARS-CoV-2 variants. Study results and caveats: Substantial post-vaccination breadth of spike-specific CD8+ and CD4+ T cell responses was reported. Those who received the vaccine showed greater spike-specific TCR breadth than those given placebo.

The source was peripheral blood, collected in a trial of Ad26.COV2.S vaccine versus placebo. The chain joins TRBV7-6 to TRBJ2-7, with no clear D. The clonotype originates from a person between 18 and 65 years old who received the Ad26.COV2.S COVID-19 vaccine or a placebo. CDR3 sequence: CASSLDYEQYF. CDR3 nucleotides: TGTGCCAGCAGCCTTGACTACGAGCAGTACTTC.